This T cell receptor beta chain was found in a study of T cells after yellow fever vaccination. As regards this clonotype: Antigen unknown.

The V end was cut by 2 bases, the J end by 1 base, with 17 bases between. The CDR3 loop spans 17 amino acids. Germline values: CDR1 SGHTA, CDR2 FQGNSA. MiXCR was run by TCRdb on the 5' RACE reads, yielding one entry per CDR3 protein. The data show around 530,000 distinct CDR3 sequences, less than 20% seen once. The study, taken as a whole, reports: One caveat is that FACS-sorted repertoires could contain abundant clonotypes contaminating from the bulk population. Compared with primary, the secondary response was weaker and peaked at day 5, not 15. Some clonotypes, a small share, were shared between CD4 and CD8 compartments.

This TCR came from a man aged 18 to 29 who received the YFV17D yellow fever vaccine. Sequenced here: PBMCs, sampled less than 6 days after the first yellow fever vaccination. The gene calls are TRBV7-2 and TRBJ1-1; perhaps TRBD1 as D (5 bases). The chain's CDR3 is CASSLFGYGRANTEAFF. CDR3 coding DNA: TGTGCCAGCAGCTTATTCGGATATGGCAGGGCGAACACTGAAGCTTTCTTT.